The 21 T cell receptor beta chains reported below all come from one sample, sequenced in a study of blood T cell repertoires in COVID-19. The method was immunoSEQ multiplex PCR; TCRdb's version includes in-frame clones alone and lacks a portion of them. The sample lists 23,000 or so clones; around 90% were seen once. The sequencing sample was made of peripheral blood. These TCRs come from a woman in her seventies with active COVID-19.

The gene calls are TRBV5-1 and TRBJ1-6; D is unclear. Germline assignment: CDR1 SGHRS and CDR2 YFSETQ. The CDR3 has 13 amino acids. V was pared by 0 bases and J by 13 bases, with 11 bases between. The CDR3 spells CASSLADGFPLHF. Here the CDR3 DNA reads TGCGCCAGCAGCTTGGCCGACGGGTTCCCCCTCCACTTT.

The V and J genes are TRBV5-1 and TRBJ2-3; D call uncertain. The V end lost 0 bases, the J end lost 0 bases, and 5 bases lay between the germline ends. The germline V gene has CDR1 SGHRS and CDR2 YFSETQ. This CDR3 is 14 amino acids long. The CDR3 sequence: CASSLGASTDTQYF. CDR3 nucleotide sequence: TGCGCCAGCAGCTTGGGGGCTAGCACAGATACGCAGTATTTT.

V usage is TRBV29-1 and J usage is TRBJ2-7; D might be TRBD1 (5 bases). CDR1 and CDR2 (germline): SQVTM, ANQGSEA. The germline V and J ends were trimmed by 5 bases and 2 bases, with 16 bases remaining between them. The CDR3 is made up of 14 amino acids. The chain's CDR3 is CSVIWTSRTYEQYF. The CDR3 region has the DNA TGCAGCGTTATATGGACAAGTAGAACCTACGAGCAGTACTTC.

The rearrangement uses TRBV12-3 or TRBV12-4 and TRBJ2-3, with 8 bases lining up with TRBD1. The CDR3 has 13 residues. V shed 7 bases and J 5 bases; nucleotides not matched to a gene: 5. This chain's CDR3 is CASTSRGRDTQYF. CDR3 sequence (DNA): TGTGCCAGCACCTCCAGGGGGCGAGATACGCAGTATTTT.

CDR3 sequence (DNA): TGTGCCAGCAGTTTCTGGGACTATGATTACAATGAGCAGTTCTTC. This encodes CASSFWDYDYNEQFF. This chain joins TRBV28 and TRBJ2-1; 7 bases line up with TRBD2. The CDR3 contains 15 residues. The V gene end was trimmed by 3 bases and the J gene end by 4 bases; junction bases not matched to a gene: 6. Germline CDR1 and CDR2: MDHEN and SYDVKM. The full variable domain, completed using reference TRBV28 and TRBJ2-1, is DVKVTQSSRYLVKRTGEKVFLECVQDMDHENMFWYRQDPGLGLRLIYFSYDVKMKEKGDIPEGYSVSREKKERFSLILESASTNQTSMYLCASSFWDYDYNEQFFGPGTRLTVL.

The genes are TRBV19 and TRBJ2-5; TRBD2 aligns across 7 bases. This CDR3 comprises 15 residues. CDR1 and CDR2 from the germline V gene are LNHDA and SQIVND (reference sequence). Losses at the gene ends were 7 bases for V and 7 bases for J; bases not matched to a gene: 15. The CDR3 protein is CASIDWRETPRTQYF. The DNA of the CDR3 is TGTGCCAGTATCGATTGGCGGGAGACCCCTCGGACCCAGTACTTC. The entire variable domain, with the rest obtained from reference TRBV19 and TRBJ2-5, is as follows: DGGITQSPKYLFRKEGQNVTLSCEQNLNHDAMYWYRQDPGQGLRLIYYSQIVNDFQKGDIAEGYSVSREKKESFPLTVTSAQKNPTAFYLCASIDWRETPRTQYFGPGTRLLVL.

This chain connects TRBV19 to TRBJ2-7; 7 nucleotides line up with TRBD2. Germline V gene data show CDR1 as LNHDA and CDR2 as SQIVND (reference sequence). V lost 4 bases to trimming and J lost 1 base; unmatched junction nucleotides: 4. CDR3 length equals 14 residues. CDR3 coding DNA: TGTGCCAGTAGTACGTGGCGGGAGTCCTACGAGCAGTACTTC. It translates to CASSTWRESYEQYF.

The chain employs TRBV6-5 and TRBJ2-2, with 9 bases identical to TRBD2. Trimming took 4 bases from V and 7 from J; bases not matched to a gene: 10. The germline gives CDR1 MNHEY, CDR2 SVGAGI. The CDR3 is 16 residues long. This chain's CDR3 is CASSSQGLAFGGELFF. The CDR3 bases are TGTGCCAGCAGTTCCCAGGGACTAGCTTTTGGCGGGGAGCTGTTTTTT.

The V and J genes are TRBV28 and TRBJ2-5; 9 positions agree with TRBD1. The trim removed 5 bases at V and 2 bases at J, leaving 6 bases unmatched. The CDR3 has 15 amino acids. Germline V gene lookup returns CDR1 MDHEN and CDR2 SYDVKM. In DNA, the CDR3 is TGTGCCAGCAGTAGGGACAGGGCGAGGCAAGAGACCCAGTACTTC. Residues: CASSRDRARQETQYF. The full variable domain, rest sourced from reference TRBV28 and TRBJ2-5, is DVKVTQSSRYLVKRTGEKVFLECVQDMDHENMFWYRQDPGLGLRLIYFSYDVKMKEKGDIPEGYSVSREKKERFSLILESASTNQTSMYLCASSRDRARQETQYFGPGTRLLVL.

The rearrangement joins TRBV27 to TRBJ1-2; TRBD1 is a possible D gene (6 bases). Germline V CDR1 and CDR2: MNHEY, SMNVEV (reference sequence). Trimming stripped 1 base from V and 1 base from J, with 10 bases between. The length of the CDR3 is 15 residues. The CDR3 region has the DNA TGTGCCAGCAGTTTATACACAGGGTATAACTATGGCTACACCTTC. It encodes CASSLYTGYNYGYTF.

The CDR3 protein is CASSGAETQYF. CDR3 DNA sequence: TGTGCCAGCAGTGGGGCAGAGACCCAGTACTTC. The chain employs TRBV2 and TRBJ2-5; D is ambiguous. Trimming pared 4 bases from V and 4 bases from J, leaving 4 bases between. This CDR3 contains 11 residues. Germline lookup yields CDR1 SNHLY and CDR2 FYNNEI.

The chain combines TRBV30 with TRBJ1-3; D unresolved. The V end was cut by 5 bases, the J end by 2 bases, with 10 bases between. Germline V CDR1 and CDR2: GTSNPN, SVGIG (reference sequence). The CDR3 totals 13 residues. CDR3 sequence reads: CAWGSGTGNTIYF. The CDR3 DNA follows: TGTGCCTGGGGATCGGGAACTGGAAACACCATATATTTT. Looking up the rest from reference TRBV30 and TRBJ1-3 gives the full variable domain: SQTIHQWPATLVQPVGSPLSLECTVEGTSNPNLYWYRQAAGRGLQLLFYSVGIGQISSEVPQNLSASRPQDRQFILSSKKLLLSDSGFYLCAWGSGTGNTIYFGEGSWLTVV.

The chain joins TRBV4-3 to TRBJ2-5; 7 nucleotides align to TRBD2. Losses at the gene ends were 4 bases for V and 4 bases for J; bases not matched to a gene: 9. Germline-derived CDR1 and CDR2 are LGHNA and YSLEER. This CDR3 has 15 amino acids. As DNA, the CDR3 is TGCGCCAGCAGCCCCCTTCCGGGAGGAGGAGAGACCCAGTACTTC. As protein: CASSPLPGGGETQYF.

The table lists this clone with a few counts. This chain connects TRBV6-4 to TRBJ1-6, with 7 positions matching TRBD1. The CDR3 contains 17 residues. V trimming: 2 bases; J trimming: 10 bases; junction bases outside the gene matches: 14. Per germline, CDR1 MRHNA and CDR2 SNTAGT. This CDR3 reads CASSDHRRQGPGSPLHF. CDR3 DNA sequence: TGTGCCAGCAGTGACCACCGTAGACAGGGACCGGGATCACCCCTCCACTTT.

The chain carries TRBV5-1 and TRBJ2-5, with a weak D call TRBD2 (6 bases). Germline V gene lookup returns CDR1 SGHRS and CDR2 YFSETQ. The CDR3 contains 14 residues. With 4 bases removed from V and 4 bases from J, the gap between germline ends came to 14 bases. The CDR3 DNA sequence: TGCGCCAGCAGCCTCCGGGAAGCGGGAGAGACCCAGTACTTC. Translation: CASSLREAGETQYF.

V is TRBV6-1 and J is TRBJ1-1; D is possibly TRBD1 (6 bases). Germline CDR1 is MNHNS and CDR2 is SASEGT. This CDR3 has 14 residues. The V and J ends lost 0 bases and 6 bases respectively, with 11 bases between them. The CDR3 loop is CASSEAGGAPEAFF. The CDR3 DNA reads as TGTGCCAGCAGTGAAGCGGGGGGGGCCCCTGAAGCTTTCTTT.

The rearrangement links TRBV12-1 to TRBJ2-7; the D call of TRBD2 is as the table states it, not checked on the DNA. TRBV12-1 is assigned pseudogene status. CDR3 size: 15 residues. The DNA of the CDR3 is TGTGCCACCACTAGCGGGAGGGCCGGGTCCTACGAGCAGTACTTC. Translating gives CATTSGRAGSYEQYF.

This chain connects TRBV28 to TRBJ2-3; tentatively, D is TRBD2 (6 bases). The germline V and J ends were trimmed by 2 bases and 6 bases, with 12 bases remaining between them. The V gene's germline CDR1 is MDHEN and CDR2 SYDVKM. This CDR3 is built from 14 residues. The CDR3 DNA reads as TGTGCCAGCAGTTTAAGTCTGGGACTTGATACGCAGTATTTT. This codes for CASSLSLGLDTQYF.

CDR3 in DNA: TGCGCCAGCAGCGGAGATGGGACAGGGGAGACGGGGCAGCCCCAGCATTTT. It yields the protein CASSGDGTGETGQPQHF. The chain is built from TRBV5-1 and TRBJ1-5; 10 nucleotides align to TRBD1. The CDR3 is made up of 17 amino acids. With V trimmed by 4 bases and J by 7 bases, 14 bases remained unmatched. The germline gives CDR1 SGHRS, CDR2 YFSETQ.

This chain joins TRBV11-2 and TRBJ1-4; D not resolved. This CDR3 is built from 15 residues. CDR1 and CDR2 (germline): SGHAT, FQNNGV. V lost 6 bases, J lost 7 bases, and 18 bases lay in between. The CDR3: CASRFDLRVSEKLFF. The CDR3 DNA reads TGTGCCAGCAGATTCGACCTGAGGGTTTCTGAAAAACTGTTTTTT.

The J gene is TRBJ2-1, the V gene TRBV5-5; 7 bases line up with TRBD1. CDR3 size: 15 residues. V trimming: 0 bases; J trimming: 2 bases; junction bases outside the gene matches: 2. Per the germline V gene, CDR1 is SGHKS and CDR2 is YYEKEE (reference sequence). As DNA, the CDR3 is TGTGCCAGCAGCTTGGGACAGGGCCCCTACAATGAGCAGTTCTTC. As protein: CASSLGQGPYNEQFF. The full variable domain, in which reference TRBV5-5 and TRBJ2-1 provide the parts outside the CDR3, is DAGVTQSPTHLIKTRGQQVTLRCSPISGHKSVSWYQQVLGQGPQFIFQYYEKEERGRGNFPDRFSARQFPNYSSELNVNALLLGDSALYLCASSLGQGPYNEQFFGPGTRLTVL.